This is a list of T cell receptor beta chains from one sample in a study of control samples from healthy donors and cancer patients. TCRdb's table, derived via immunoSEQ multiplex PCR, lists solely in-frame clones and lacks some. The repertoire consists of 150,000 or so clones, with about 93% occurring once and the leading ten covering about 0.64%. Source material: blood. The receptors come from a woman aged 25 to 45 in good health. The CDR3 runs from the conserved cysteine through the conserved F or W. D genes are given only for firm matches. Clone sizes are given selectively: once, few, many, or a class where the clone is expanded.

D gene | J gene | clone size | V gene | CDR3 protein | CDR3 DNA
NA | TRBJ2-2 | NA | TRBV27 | CASSWGANTGELFF | TGTGCCAGCAGTTGGGGGGCTAACACCGGGGAGCTGTTTTTT
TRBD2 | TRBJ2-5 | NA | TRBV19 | CASSISPTQTSGSLSVVAQYF | TGTGCCAGTAGTATCTCACCAACCCAGACTAGCGGGAGCTTATCGGTTGTGGCCCAGTACTTC
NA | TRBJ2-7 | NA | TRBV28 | CASSSQGDEQYF | TGTGCCAGCAGTTCCCAAGGGGACGAGCAGTACTTC
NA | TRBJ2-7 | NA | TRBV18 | CASSGARGTYEQYF | TGTGCCAGCTCAGGGGCCCGGGGGACCTACGAGCAGTACTTC
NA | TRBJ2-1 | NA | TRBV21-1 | CASSKGVSSGVLYNEQFF | TGTGCCAGCAGCAAAGGGGTGTCTAGCGGGGTACTATACAATGAGCAGTTCTTC
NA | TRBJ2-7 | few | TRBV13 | CASSLGRYEQYF | TGTGCCAGCAGCTTAGGCCGGTACGAGCAGTACTTC
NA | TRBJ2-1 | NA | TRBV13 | CASIPKSSYNEQFF | TGTGCCAGCATTCCGAAGTCCTCCTACAATGAGCAGTTCTTC
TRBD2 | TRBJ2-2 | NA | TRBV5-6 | CASSSTSGRANTGELFF | TGTGCCAGCAGCTCGACTAGCGGGAGGGCCAACACCGGGGAGCTGTTTTTT
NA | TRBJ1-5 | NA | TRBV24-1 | CATSDPGHGNQPQHF | TGTGCCACCAGTGACCCTGGACACGGCAATCAGCCCCAGCATTTT
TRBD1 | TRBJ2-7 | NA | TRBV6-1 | CASSEGQGGFYEQYF | TGTGCCAGCAGTGAGGGACAGGGGGGTTTCTACGAGCAGTACTTC
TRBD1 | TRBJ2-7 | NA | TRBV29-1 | CSVWPGQGGEQYF | TGCAGCGTTTGGCCGGGACAGGGAGGCGAGCAGTACTTC
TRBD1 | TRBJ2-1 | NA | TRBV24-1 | CATSDLEGAGGRGNEQFF | TGTGCCACCAGTGATTTGGAGGGCGCAGGGGGACGGGGCAATGAGCAGTTCTTC
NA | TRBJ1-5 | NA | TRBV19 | CASSIWGFDQPQHF | TGTGCCAGTAGTATTTGGGGGTTCGATCAGCCCCAGCATTTT
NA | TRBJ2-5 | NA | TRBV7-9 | CASSWQETQYF | TGTGCCAGCAGCTGGCAAGAGACCCAGTACTTC
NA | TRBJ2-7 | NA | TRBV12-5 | CASGFGAGYEQYF | TGTGCTAGTGGCTTCGGGGCGGGATACGAGCAGTACTTC
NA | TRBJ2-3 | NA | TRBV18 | CASSPRGGLGTDTQYF | TGTGCCAGCTCACCACGAGGGGGTTTGGGCACAGATACGCAGTATTTT
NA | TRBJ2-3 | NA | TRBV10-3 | CAMRSGAGLTDTQYF | TGTGCCATGAGGTCAGGTGCGGGGCTCACAGATACGCAGTATTTT
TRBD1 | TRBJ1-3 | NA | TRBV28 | CASSGNRGDTIYF | TGTGCCAGCAGTGGCAACAGGGGAGACACCATATATTTT
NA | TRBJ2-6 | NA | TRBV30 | CAWSVGSGANVLTF | TGTGCCTGGAGTGTGGGTTCCGGGGCCAACGTCCTGACTTTC
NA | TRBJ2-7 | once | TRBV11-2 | CASSLGGGGSYEQYF | TGTGCCAGCAGCTTAGGTGGTGGGGGCTCCTACGAGCAGTACTTC
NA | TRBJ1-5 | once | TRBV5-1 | CASSLDGVNQPQHF | TGCGCCAGCAGCTTGGACGGCGTCAATCAGCCCCAGCATTTT
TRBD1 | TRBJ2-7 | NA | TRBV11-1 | CASSSRTGTYEQYF | TGTGCCAGCAGCTCGAGGACAGGAACCTACGAGCAGTACTTC
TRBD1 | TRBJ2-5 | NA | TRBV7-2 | CASSSRDRAMETQYF | TGTGCCAGCAGCTCCCGGGACAGGGCGATGGAGACCCAGTACTTC
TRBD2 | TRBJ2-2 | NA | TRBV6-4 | CASSDSVAGRGELFF | TGTGCCAGCAGTGACTCTGTAGCGGGACGCGGGGAGCTGTTTTTT
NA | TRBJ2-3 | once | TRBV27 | CASRGSTDTQYF | TGTGCCAGCAGGGGCAGCACAGATACGCAGTATTTT
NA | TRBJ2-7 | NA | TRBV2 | CASSEPGSGWAEQYF | TGTGCCAGCAGTGAACCGGGCAGTGGATGGGCGGAGCAGTACTTC
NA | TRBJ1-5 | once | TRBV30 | CAWSVQSNQPQHF | TGTGCCTGGAGTGTACAGAGCAATCAGCCCCAGCATTTT
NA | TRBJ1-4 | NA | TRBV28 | CASNPGGRLSEKLFF | TGTGCCAGCAACCCCGGGGGAAGATTGAGTGAAAAACTGTTTTTT
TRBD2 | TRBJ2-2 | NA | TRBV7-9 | CASTGRGTGELFF | TGTGCCAGCACTGGGAGGGGCACCGGGGAGCTGTTTTTT